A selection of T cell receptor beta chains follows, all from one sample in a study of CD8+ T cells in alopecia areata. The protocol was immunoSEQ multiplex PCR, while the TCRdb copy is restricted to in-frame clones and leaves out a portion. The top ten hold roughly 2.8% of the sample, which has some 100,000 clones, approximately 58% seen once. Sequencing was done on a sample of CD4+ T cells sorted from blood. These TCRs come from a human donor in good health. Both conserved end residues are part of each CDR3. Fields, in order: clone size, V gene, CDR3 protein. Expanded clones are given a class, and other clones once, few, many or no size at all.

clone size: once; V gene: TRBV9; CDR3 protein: CASSQALRTGLSYEQYF
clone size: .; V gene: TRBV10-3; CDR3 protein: CAISGTRGALFGEQFF
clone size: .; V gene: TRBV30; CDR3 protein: CAWSPLGRNYGYTF
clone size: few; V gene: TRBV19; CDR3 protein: CASRDRAGYTEAFF
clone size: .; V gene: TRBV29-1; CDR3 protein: CSVEDGPDAEYGYTF
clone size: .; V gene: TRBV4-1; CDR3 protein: CASSPGTLSMAGELFF
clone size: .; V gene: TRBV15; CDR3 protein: CATSSSMSGDYGYTF
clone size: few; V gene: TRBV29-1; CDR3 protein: CSVGGRDQPQHF
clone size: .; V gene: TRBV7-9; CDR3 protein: CASTNSNEKLFF
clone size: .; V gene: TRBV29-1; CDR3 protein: CSVERVGRTGETQYF
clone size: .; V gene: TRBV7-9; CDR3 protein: CASSLVGPGANVLTF
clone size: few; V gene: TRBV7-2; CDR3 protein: CASKRQGGNEKLFF
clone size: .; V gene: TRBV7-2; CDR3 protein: CASSLGGGSSREQYF
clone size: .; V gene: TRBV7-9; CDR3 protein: CASSLNQQVYTF
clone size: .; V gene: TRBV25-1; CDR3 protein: CASSSAPNYGYTF
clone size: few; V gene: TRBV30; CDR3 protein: CAWSVKGTDEQFF
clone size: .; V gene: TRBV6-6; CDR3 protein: CASSSTISDTQYF
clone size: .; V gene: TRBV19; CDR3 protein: CASKDSSYNSPLHF
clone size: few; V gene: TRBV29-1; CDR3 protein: CSVRSGTGADTQYF
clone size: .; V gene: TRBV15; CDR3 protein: CATSRGISGGASGNEQFF
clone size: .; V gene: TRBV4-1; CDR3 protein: CASSPIQTARSSYEQYF
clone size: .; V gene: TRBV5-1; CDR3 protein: CASREGSGTEAFF
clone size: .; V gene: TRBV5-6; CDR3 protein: CASSLEVGGTGELFF
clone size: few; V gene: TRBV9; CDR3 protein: CASSVQGFTGELFF
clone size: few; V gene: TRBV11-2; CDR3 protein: CASSLQGQGRTGELFF
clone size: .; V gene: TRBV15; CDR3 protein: CATSRDAGAGEKLFF
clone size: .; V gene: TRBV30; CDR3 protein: CAWRGYNSPLHF
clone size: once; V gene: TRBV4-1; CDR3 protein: CASSNRDRESETQYF
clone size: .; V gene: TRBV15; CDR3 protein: CATSRDPTARETQYF
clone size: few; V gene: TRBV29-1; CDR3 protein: CSVTGGGLYEQYF
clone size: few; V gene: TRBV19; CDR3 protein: CASSRGTIRETQYF
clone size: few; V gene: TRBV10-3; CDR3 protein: CAISESIGTPNYGYTF
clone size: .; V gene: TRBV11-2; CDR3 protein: CASSEDSTSKVQFF
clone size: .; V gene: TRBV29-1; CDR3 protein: CSVITWGAEAFF
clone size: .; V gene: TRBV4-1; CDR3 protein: CASSQATSGQETQYF
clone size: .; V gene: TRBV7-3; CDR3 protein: CASSPYRTNEKLFF
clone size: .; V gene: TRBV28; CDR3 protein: CASSPRDRVGTEAFF
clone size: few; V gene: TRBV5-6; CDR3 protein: CASSFDGSYEQYF
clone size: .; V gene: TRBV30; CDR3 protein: CAWSGAVETQYF
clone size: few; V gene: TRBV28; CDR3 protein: CASTYQNTGELFF
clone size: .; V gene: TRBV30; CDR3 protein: CAWSGSTGWGGYTF
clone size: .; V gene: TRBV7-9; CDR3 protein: CASSFETEHYGYTF
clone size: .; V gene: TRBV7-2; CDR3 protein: CASGSRLAGGLDIQYF
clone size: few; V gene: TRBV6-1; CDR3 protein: CASTPRTETQYF